The 13 T cell receptor beta chains in this list originate from one sample, sequenced in a study of blood T cell repertoires in COVID-19 (TCRdb year 2020). Library preparation employed the immunoSEQ multiplex PCR assay. Drawn from immuneACCESS, this table holds only the in-frame rearrangements with V and J called that TCRdb kept. Clones are partly lost; checked studies trace under half to an unresolved V gene and leave the rest unexplained. Here the sample has 200,000 to 250,000 clones; 70% to 90% occur a single time. Under 8% of the sample lies in the top ten. Sequencing was done on a sample of peripheral blood. The receptors here all came from a woman between 25 and 40 years old with COVID-19, enrolled during active disease.

For the CDR3, the DNA is TGTGCCAGCAGTTTAAGGGACTTAAACATTCAGTACTTC. Residues: CASSLRDLNIQYF. This chain uses TRBV12-3 or TRBV12-4 with TRBJ2-4; TRBD2 might be the D (6 bases). The CDR3 length is 13 residues. The V gene lost 2 bases and the J gene lost 6 bases, with 8 bases spanning the gap.

This sequence joins TRBV10-1 and TRBJ2-1; TRBD2 agrees at 8 bases. The V gene end was trimmed by 4 bases and the J gene end by 5 bases; junction bases not matched to a gene: 10. The CDR3 sequence is 16 residues long. CDR1 and CDR2 (germline): WNHNN, SYGVQD (reference sequence). CDR3 in DNA: TGCGCCAGCAGTGGGGAGGCGACTAGCGCAGACAATGAGCAGTTCTTC. This codes for CASSGEATSADNEQFF.

The genes are TRBV19 and TRBJ2-7; 9 bases line up with TRBD1. Germline CDR1 LNHDA, CDR2 SQIVND (reference sequence). The CDR3 has 15 amino acids. V was pared by 5 bases and J by 4 bases, with 9 bases of the junction left unmatched. The chain's CDR3 is CASSASGTGTYEQYF. For the CDR3, the DNA is TGTGCCAGTAGTGCGTCCGGGACAGGGACTTACGAGCAGTACTTC.

Only one count was recorded for this clone. This chain uses TRBV19 with TRBJ2-2; possibly TRBD2 for D (5 bases). The germline V gene has CDR1 LNHDA and CDR2 SQIVND (reference sequence). With 3 bases removed from V and 5 bases from J, the gap between germline ends came to 19 bases. The CDR3 loop spans 17 amino acids. CDR3 sequence (DNA): TGTGCCAGTAGTATTGGCGCGTGGGCGGGTGCTACCGGGGAGCTGTTTTTT. Its translation: CASSIGAWAGATGELFF.

The rearrangement joins TRBV5-4 to TRBJ1-2; D call uncertain. V lost 4 bases and J lost 3, with 19 bases in between. This CDR3 spans 16 amino acids. Germline loops: CDR1 SGHNT, CDR2 YYREEE (reference sequence). CDR3 sequence: CASSPGSSGGDYGYTF. For the CDR3, the DNA is TGTGCCAGCAGCCCTGGGTCGTCCGGCGGGGACTATGGCTACACCTTC.

V usage is TRBV5-1 and J usage is TRBJ2-1, with D unresolved. Germline loops: CDR1 SGHRS, CDR2 YFSETQ. The CDR3 runs to 13 residues. Trimming stripped 1 base from V and 4 bases from J, with 6 bases between. The CDR3 sequence: CASSLSPYNEQFF. The CDR3 region has the DNA TGCGCCAGCAGCTTGAGCCCGTACAATGAGCAGTTCTTC. Together with reference TRBV5-1 and TRBJ2-1, the CDR3 gives the full variable domain: KAGVTQTPRYLIKTRGQQVTLSCSPISGHRSVSWYQQTPGQGLQFLFEYFSETQRNKGNFPGRFSGRQFSNSRSEMNVSTLELGDSALYLCASSLSPYNEQFFGPGTRLTVL.

The CDR3 bases are TGTGCCAGCAGTTTAGAGGACAGGAACACTGAAGCTTTCTTT. Translating gives CASSLEDRNTEAFF. This rearrangement joins TRBV27 to TRBJ1-1, with D tentatively TRBD1 (6 bases). CDR1 and CDR2 from the germline V gene are MNHEY and SMNVEV (reference sequence). CDR3 length: 14 residues. Between the trimmed V and J ends, which lost 2 bases and 1 base, there was a span of 8 bases.

The genes are TRBV11-2 and TRBJ2-1; D perhaps matches TRBD2 (6 bases). The CDR3 spans 14 residues. Per germline, CDR1 SGHAT and CDR2 FQNNGV. With 8 bases removed from V and 8 bases from J, the gap between germline ends came to 19 bases. The CDR3 loop is CASARTIGVDEQFF. The CDR3 bases are TGTGCCAGCGCCCGGACTATTGGAGTGGATGAGCAGTTCTTC.

J is TRBJ2-1 and V is TRBV24-1; 7 bases are a match to TRBD2. CDR3 length equals 16 residues. V was pared by 6 bases and J by 4 bases, with 11 bases of the junction left unmatched. CDR1 KGHDR and CDR2 SFDVKD come from the germline V gene. CDR3 nucleotide sequence: TGTGCCACCAGTCGGGGGAGGGGCAGAAAGTACAATGAGCAGTTCTTC. Its translation: CATSRGRGRKYNEQFF.

The chain combines TRBV29-1 with TRBJ2-7; tentatively, D is TRBD2 (6 bases). The length of the CDR3 is 13 residues. Trimming stripped 4 bases from V and 6 bases from J, with 16 bases between. Germline V gene lookup returns CDR1 SQVTM and CDR2 ANQGSEA. The CDR3 DNA is TGCAGCGTTGGGCGCCCCATGGGAGGCGAGCAGTACTTC. It specifies CSVGRPMGGEQYF.

The chain carries TRBV6-5 and TRBJ1-1; possibly TRBD1 for D (5 bases). There are 13 residues in the CDR3. The V gene's germline CDR1 is MNHEY and CDR2 SVGAGI. Trimming cost V 5 bases and J 8 bases, with 15 bases left between them. CDR3 sequence reads: CASSPNRISEAFF. CDR3 nucleotide sequence: TGTGCCAGCAGTCCTAACAGGATCTCGGAAGCTTTCTTT.

The genes are TRBV6-5 and TRBJ1-6, with 10 bases lining up with TRBD1. The CDR3 covers 15 residues. Losses at the gene ends were 5 bases for V and 10 bases for J; bases not matched to a gene: 8. The germline gives CDR1 MNHEY, CDR2 SVGAGI. CDR3 coding DNA: TGTGCCAGCAGTCGAGACGGGACAGGGGAATCACCCCTCCACTTT. It encodes CASSRDGTGESPLHF.

The CDR3 region is CASSFDTSGAHEQFF. DNA for the CDR3: TGTGCCAGCAGTTTTGATACTAGCGGGGCCCATGAGCAGTTCTTC. V is TRBV6-2 or TRBV6-3 and J is TRBJ2-1, with TRBD2 matching over 10 bases. The V segment lost 4 bases and the J segment 8 bases; nucleotides outside the gene matches: 8. This CDR3 region has 15 residues. Germline CDR1 MNHEY, CDR2 SVGEGT.